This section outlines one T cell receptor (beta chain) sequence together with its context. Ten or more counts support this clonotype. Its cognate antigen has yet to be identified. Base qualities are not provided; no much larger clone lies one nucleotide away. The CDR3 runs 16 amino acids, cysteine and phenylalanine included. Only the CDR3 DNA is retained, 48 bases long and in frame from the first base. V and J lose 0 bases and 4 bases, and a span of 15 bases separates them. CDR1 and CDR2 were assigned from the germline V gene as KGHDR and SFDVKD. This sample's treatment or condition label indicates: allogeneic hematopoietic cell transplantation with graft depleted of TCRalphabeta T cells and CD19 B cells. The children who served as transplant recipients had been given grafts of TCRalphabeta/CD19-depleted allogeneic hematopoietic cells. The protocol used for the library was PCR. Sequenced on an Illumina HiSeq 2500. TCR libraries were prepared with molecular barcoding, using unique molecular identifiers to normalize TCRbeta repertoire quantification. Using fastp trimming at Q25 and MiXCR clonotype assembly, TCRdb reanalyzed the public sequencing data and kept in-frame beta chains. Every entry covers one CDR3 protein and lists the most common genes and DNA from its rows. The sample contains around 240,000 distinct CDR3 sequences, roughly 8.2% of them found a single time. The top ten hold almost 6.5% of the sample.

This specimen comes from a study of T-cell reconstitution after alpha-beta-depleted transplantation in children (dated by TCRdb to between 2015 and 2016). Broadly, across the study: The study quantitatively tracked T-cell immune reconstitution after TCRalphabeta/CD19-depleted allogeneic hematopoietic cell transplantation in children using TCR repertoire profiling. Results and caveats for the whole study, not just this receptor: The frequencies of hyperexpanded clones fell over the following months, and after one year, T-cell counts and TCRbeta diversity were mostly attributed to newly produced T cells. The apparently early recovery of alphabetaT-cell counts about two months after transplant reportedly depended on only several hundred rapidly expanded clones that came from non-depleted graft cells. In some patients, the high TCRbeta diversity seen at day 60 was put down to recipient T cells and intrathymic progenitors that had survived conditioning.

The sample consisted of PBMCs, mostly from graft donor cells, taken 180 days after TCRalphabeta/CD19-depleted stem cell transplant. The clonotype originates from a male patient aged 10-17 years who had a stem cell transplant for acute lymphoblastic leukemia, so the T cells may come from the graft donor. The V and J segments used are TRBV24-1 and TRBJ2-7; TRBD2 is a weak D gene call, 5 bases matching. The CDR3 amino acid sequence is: CATSDLQVSGNYEQYF. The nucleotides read TGTGCCACCAGTGATTTGCAAGTCAGCGGAAATTACGAGCAGTACTTC.